Each of the 5 T cell receptor beta chains below was sequenced from the same sample in a study of cytotoxic CD8 clonotypes in ibrutinib-treated CLL. TCRdb keeps only in-frame clones here, not all; method: immunoSEQ multiplex PCR. The sample includes around 310,000 clones, approximately 80% of them seen just once. Sequencing was performed on PBMCs, taken before ibrutinib treatment. The receptors originated from a human donor with chronic lymphocytic leukemia.

The rearrangement uses TRBV9 and TRBJ1-2; 11 nucleotides align to TRBD1. The germline V gene encodes CDR1 SGDLS and CDR2 YYNGEE. This CDR3 has 17 amino acids. V trimming: 3 bases; J trimming: 3 bases; junction bases outside the gene matches: 10. CDR3: CASSANLGQGDHYGYTF. DNA of the CDR3: TGTGCCAGCAGCGCAAATTTGGGACAGGGGGATCACTATGGCTACACCTTC.

The chain recombines TRBV27 with TRBJ2-2; 10 bases are shared with TRBD2. This CDR3 is 16 amino acids long. The ends lost 2 bases at V and 0 bases at J; junction bases unmatched: 0. In germline, CDR1 is MNHEY, CDR2 SMNVEV (reference sequence). CDR3: CASSLGLAANTGELFF. CDR3 in DNA: TGTGCCAGCAGTTTAGGACTAGCGGCGAACACCGGGGAGCTGTTTTTT.

V gene TRBV7-2 combines with J gene TRBJ1-2, with 7 bases fitting TRBD1. There are 14 residues in the CDR3. The germline V gene has CDR1 SGHTA and CDR2 FQGNSA. After removal of 4 bases from V and 8 bases from J, the junction contained 10 bases not matched to a gene. The CDR3 sequence is CASSSTGTALGYTF. CDR3 coding DNA: TGTGCCAGCAGCTCCACCGGGACAGCGTTGGGCTACACCTTC.

Here the CDR3 DNA reads TGTGCCAGCAGCCTAACCGGGGAGGTTAGAGGGGAGACCCAGTACTTC. Protein product: CASSLTGEVRGETQYF. The chain employs TRBV11-2 and TRBJ2-5; D perhaps matches TRBD2 (6 bases). V shed 5 bases and J shed 5 bases, with 21 bases lying between them. This CDR3 comprises 16 residues. Germline V gene sequence: CDR1 SGHAT, CDR2 FQNNGV.

This sequence joins TRBV10-3 and TRBJ2-2; D gene ambiguous. Germline-derived CDR1 and CDR2 are ENHRY and SYGVKD. CDR3 length equals 16 residues. Trimming stripped 6 bases from V and 4 bases from J, with 18 bases between. The CDR3 DNA reads as TGTGCCATCAGCCGAGCTGAAGGACCCAGCACCGGGGAGCTGTTTTTT. It yields the protein CAISRAEGPSTGELFF.